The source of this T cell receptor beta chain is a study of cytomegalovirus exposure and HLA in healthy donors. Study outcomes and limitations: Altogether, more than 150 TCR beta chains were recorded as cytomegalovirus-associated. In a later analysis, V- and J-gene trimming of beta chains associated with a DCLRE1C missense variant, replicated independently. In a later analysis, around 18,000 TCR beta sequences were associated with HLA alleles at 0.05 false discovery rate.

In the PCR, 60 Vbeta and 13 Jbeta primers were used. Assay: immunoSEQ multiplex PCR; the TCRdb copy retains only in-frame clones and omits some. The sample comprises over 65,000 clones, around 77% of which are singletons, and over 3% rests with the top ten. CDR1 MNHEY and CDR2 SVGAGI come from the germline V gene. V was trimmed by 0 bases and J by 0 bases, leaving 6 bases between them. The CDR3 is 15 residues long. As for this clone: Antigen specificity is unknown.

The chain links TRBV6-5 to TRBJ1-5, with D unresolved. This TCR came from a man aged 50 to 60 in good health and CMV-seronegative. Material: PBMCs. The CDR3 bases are TGTGCCAGCAGTTACTCAGTCTATAGCAATCAGCCCCAGCATTTT. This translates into CASSYSVYSNQPQHF.